This is a list of T cell receptor beta chains from one sample in a study of blood T cells in healthy people across ages. Each CDR3 protein gets one entry after TCRdb re-called the 5' RACE reads with MiXCR. Seen here are some 690,000 distinct CDR3 sequences, 22% observed once, and the top ten hold about 20%. The sample taken for sequencing was blood. The receptors stem from a man between 65 and 85 years old in good health. Both conserved end residues are part of each CDR3. D genes are given only for firm matches. Some rows have no size entry. The others give once, few or many, or a class for an expanded clone.

J gene: TRBJ2-1; V gene: TRBV5-4; D gene: -; clone size: few; CDR3 DNA: TGTGCCAGCAGCCAGGACAGCTACAATGAGCAGTTCTTC; CDR3 protein: CASSQDSYNEQFF
J gene: TRBJ2-3; V gene: TRBV29-1; D gene: TRBD2; clone size: few; CDR3 DNA: TGCAGCGTTGAAGGAGGGCTAGCGGGATCCACAGATACGCAGTATTTT; CDR3 protein: CSVEGGLAGSTDTQYF
J gene: TRBJ1-4; V gene: TRBV7-2; D gene: -; clone size: -; CDR3 DNA: TGTGCCAGCAGCTTAGGGGGACAAGCGGTAGAAAAACTGTTTTTT; CDR3 protein: CASSLGGQAVEKLFF
J gene: TRBJ1-4; V gene: TRBV5-1; D gene: TRBD1; clone size: -; CDR3 DNA: TGCGCCAGCAGCTTGGCGGACAGGCGGACTAATGAAAAACTGTTTTTT; CDR3 protein: CASSLADRRTNEKLFF
J gene: TRBJ2-7; V gene: TRBV13; D gene: TRBD2; clone size: few; CDR3 DNA: TGTGCCAGCAGCTCTGCCCCGACAGCGGGGGGGCTTGTCGAGCAGTACTTC; CDR3 protein: CASSSAPTAGGLVEQYF
J gene: TRBJ2-1; V gene: TRBV5-1; D gene: TRBD1; clone size: -; CDR3 DNA: TGCGCCAGCAGTCCCGGGACAGGTCAAGGGAATGAGCAGTTCTTC; CDR3 protein: CASSPGTGQGNEQFF
J gene: TRBJ1-1; V gene: TRBV20-1; D gene: -; clone size: -; CDR3 DNA: TGCAGTGCTAGAGATTCTAGTTCGGGAGCTTTCTTT; CDR3 protein: CSARDSSSGAFF
J gene: TRBJ2-5; V gene: TRBV15; D gene: -; clone size: few; CDR3 DNA: TGTGCCACCAGCGGGTCCGTTCAGACCCAGTACTTC; CDR3 protein: CATSGSVQTQYF
J gene: TRBJ2-5; V gene: TRBV5-6; D gene: TRBD1; clone size: -; CDR3 DNA: TGTGCCAGCAGCTTGGCTACGGGACAGGGGGCTTATGAGACCCAGTACTTC; CDR3 protein: CASSLATGQGAYETQYF
J gene: TRBJ2-7; V gene: TRBV6-2/TRBV6-3; D gene: -; clone size: many; CDR3 DNA: TGTGCCAGCAGGACTCCTAGTTCTTCCGAGCAGTACTTC; CDR3 protein: CASRTPSSSEQYF
J gene: TRBJ1-1; V gene: TRBV11-2; D gene: -; clone size: few; CDR3 DNA: TGTGCCAGCAGCCCCGGGGGGACCCGAGCTTTCTTT; CDR3 protein: CASSPGGTRAFF
J gene: TRBJ2-5; V gene: TRBV29-1; D gene: -; clone size: -; CDR3 DNA: TGCAGCGTTGGGACAGCCCTAATGTCGTACTTC; CDR3 protein: CSVGTALMSYF
J gene: TRBJ1-4; V gene: TRBV20-1; D gene: TRBD1; clone size: few; CDR3 DNA: TGCAGTGCTAGACTTCCAGGGGGTCATGAAAAACTGTTTTTT; CDR3 protein: CSARLPGGHEKLFF
J gene: TRBJ2-7; V gene: TRBV12-3/TRBV12-4; D gene: -; clone size: -; CDR3 DNA: TGTGCCAGCAGTTTACTCGTAGGAACCGGGGCAAAAGACGAGCAGTACTTC; CDR3 protein: CASSLLVGTGAKDEQYF
J gene: TRBJ2-5; V gene: TRBV7-8; D gene: -; clone size: -; CDR3 DNA: TGTGCCAGCAGCTCACCGGGGCCTCAAGAGACCCAGTACTTC; CDR3 protein: CASSSPGPQETQYF
J gene: TRBJ2-2; V gene: TRBV20-1; D gene: -; clone size: few; CDR3 DNA: TGCAGTGCTAGAGGGATGACAGGCAACACCGGGGAGCTGTTTTTT; CDR3 protein: CSARGMTGNTGELFF
J gene: TRBJ1-4; V gene: TRBV12-3/TRBV12-4; D gene: TRBD1; clone size: few; CDR3 DNA: TGTGCCAGCAGTACCCGACAGGGGATAGAAAAACTGTTTTTT; CDR3 protein: CASSTRQGIEKLFF
J gene: TRBJ2-3; V gene: TRBV12-3/TRBV12-4; D gene: -; clone size: few; CDR3 DNA: TGTGCCAGCAGTCCCCGGGGGTACACAGATACGCAGTATTTT; CDR3 protein: CASSPRGYTDTQYF
J gene: TRBJ2-1; V gene: TRBV20-1; D gene: TRBD1; clone size: few; CDR3 DNA: TGCAGTGCTAGGACCGGGACAGGGCCCCATGAGCAGTTCTTC; CDR3 protein: CSARTGTGPHEQFF
J gene: TRBJ1-2; V gene: TRBV12-3/TRBV12-4; D gene: -; clone size: -; CDR3 DNA: TGTGCCAGCAGGAATGTCCGAGTCCTTAACTATGGCTACACCTTC; CDR3 protein: CASRNVRVLNYGYTF
J gene: TRBJ2-1; V gene: TRBV7-9; D gene: TRBD2; clone size: few; CDR3 DNA: TGTGCCAGCAGCCCATCGGGACTAGCGGGGGGCCTGCAGTTCTTC; CDR3 protein: CASSPSGLAGGLQFF
J gene: TRBJ1-5; V gene: TRBV27; D gene: TRBD1; clone size: few; CDR3 DNA: TGTGCCAGCAGGACAGGGTTAGATCAGCCCCAGCATTTT; CDR3 protein: CASRTGLDQPQHF
J gene: TRBJ2-3; V gene: TRBV20-1; D gene: TRBD2; clone size: many; CDR3 DNA: TGCAGTGCTAGAGGCGGGGGGGATACGCAGTATTTT; CDR3 protein: CSARGGGDTQYF